This TCR beta chain emerged from a study of T cells in Graves' hyperthyroidism and ophthalmopathy. RNA transcripts provided the source from which TCR beta CDR3 regions were amplified. With the HTBI primer set, the TCR CDR3 went through a first round of RT-PCR. TCRdb reanalysed the multiplex PCR reads using MiXCR and keeps one entry per CDR3 protein. The table lists approximately 700,000 distinct CDR3 sequences, about 17% of them singletons. CDR3 length: 14 amino acids. V was trimmed by 8 bases and J by 0 bases, leaving 12 bases between them. Germline lookup yields CDR1 SEHNR and CDR2 FQNEAQ (reference sequence). This clonotype was observed at least ten times.

Sample: blood. V gene TRBV7-9 combines with J gene TRBJ2-3; D ambiguous. The source of this sequence is a man aged 18 to 35 with Graves' hyperthyroidism. CDR3 sequence reads: CASASTDSTDTQYF. In DNA form, the CDR3 reads TGTGCCAGCGCCTCGACGGATAGCACAGATACGCAGTATTTT.